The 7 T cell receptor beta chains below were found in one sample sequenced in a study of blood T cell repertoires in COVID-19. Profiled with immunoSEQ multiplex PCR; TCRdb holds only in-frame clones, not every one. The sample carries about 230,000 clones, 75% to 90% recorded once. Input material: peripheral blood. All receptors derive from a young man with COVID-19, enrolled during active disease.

The CDR3 sequence: CASSLGGLALYGGELFF. The DNA of the CDR3 is TGTGCCAGCAGCTTAGGAGGGCTAGCGCTGTACGGCGGGGAGCTGTTTTTT. V gene TRBV13 combines with J gene TRBJ2-2; D is possibly TRBD2 (6 bases). This CDR3 spans 17 amino acids. Germline values: CDR1 PRHDT, CDR2 FYEKMQ (reference sequence). Deletions cut 0 bases from V and 7 bases from J, with 18 bases between.

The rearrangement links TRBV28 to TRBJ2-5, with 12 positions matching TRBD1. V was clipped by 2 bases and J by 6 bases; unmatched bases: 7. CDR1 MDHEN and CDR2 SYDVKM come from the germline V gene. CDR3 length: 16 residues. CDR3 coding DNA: TGTGCCAGCAGTTTAAGCGGGACAGGGGGCCGGAAGACCCAGTACTTC. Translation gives CASSLSGTGGRKTQYF.

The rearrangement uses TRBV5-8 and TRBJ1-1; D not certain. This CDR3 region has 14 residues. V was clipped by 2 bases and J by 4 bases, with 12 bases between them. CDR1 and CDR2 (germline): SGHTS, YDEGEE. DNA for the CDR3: TGTGCCAGCAGCTTCAGTTGGAGTTTCACTGAAGCTTTCTTT. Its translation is CASSFSWSFTEAFF.

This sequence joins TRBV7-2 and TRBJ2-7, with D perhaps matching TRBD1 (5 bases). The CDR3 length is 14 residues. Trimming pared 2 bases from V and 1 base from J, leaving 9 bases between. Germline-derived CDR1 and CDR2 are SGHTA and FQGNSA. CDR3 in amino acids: CASSLSQGSYEQYF. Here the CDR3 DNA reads TGTGCCAGCAGCTTATCCCAGGGTTCCTACGAGCAGTACTTC.

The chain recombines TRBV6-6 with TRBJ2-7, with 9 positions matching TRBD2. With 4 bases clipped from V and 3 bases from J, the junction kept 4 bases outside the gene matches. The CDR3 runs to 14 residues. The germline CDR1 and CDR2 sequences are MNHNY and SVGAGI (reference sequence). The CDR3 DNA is TGTGCCAGCAGTTCCCGACTAGCGGTCTACGAGCAGTACTTC. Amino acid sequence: CASSSRLAVYEQYF.

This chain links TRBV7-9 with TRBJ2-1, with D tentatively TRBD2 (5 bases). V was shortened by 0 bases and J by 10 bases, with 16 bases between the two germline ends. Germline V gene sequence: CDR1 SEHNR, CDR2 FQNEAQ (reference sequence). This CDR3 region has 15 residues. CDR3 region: CASSLALALSPEQFF. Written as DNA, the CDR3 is TGTGCCAGCAGCTTAGCCCTAGCACTCAGTCCAGAGCAGTTCTTC.

The CDR3 DNA sequence: TGTGCCAGCAGCCCTCGGGACAGAGCCTTCTACGAGCAGTACTTC. Encoded protein: CASSPRDRAFYEQYF. The rearrangement links TRBV4-2 to TRBJ2-7, with TRBD1 matching 7 bases. Germline CDR1 and CDR2: LGHNA and YNFKEQ. This CDR3 contains 15 residues. V lost 4 bases, J lost 3 bases, and 9 bases stayed unmatched.